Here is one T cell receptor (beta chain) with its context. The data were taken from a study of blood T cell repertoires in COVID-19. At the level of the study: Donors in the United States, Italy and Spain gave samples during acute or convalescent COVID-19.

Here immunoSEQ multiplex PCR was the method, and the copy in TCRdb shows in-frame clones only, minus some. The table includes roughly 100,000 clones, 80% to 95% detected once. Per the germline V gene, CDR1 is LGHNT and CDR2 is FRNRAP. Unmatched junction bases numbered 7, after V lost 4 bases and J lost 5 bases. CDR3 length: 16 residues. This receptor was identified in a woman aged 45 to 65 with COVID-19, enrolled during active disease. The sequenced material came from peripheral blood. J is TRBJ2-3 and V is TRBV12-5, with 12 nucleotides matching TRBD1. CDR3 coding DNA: TGTGCTAGTGGTTATGGGGGACAGGGGGCCCAAGATACGCAGTATTTT. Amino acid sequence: CASGYGGQGAQDTQYF. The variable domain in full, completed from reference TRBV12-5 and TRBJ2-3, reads DARVTQTPRHKVTEMGQEVTMRCQPILGHNTVFWYRQTMMQGLELLAYFRNRAPLDDSGMPKDRFSAEMPDATLATLKIQPSEPRDSAVYFCASGYGGQGAQDTQYFGPGTRLTVL.